The 32 T cell receptor beta chains given below trace back to one sample, sequenced in a study of breast tumors, draining lymph nodes, adjacent tissues. TCRdb redid the calling of the multiplex PCR reads with MiXCR, one entry per CDR3 protein. The repertoire includes tens of thousands of distinct CDR3 sequences, about 23% of them detected once, and 6.5% to 8% sits in the top ten. Sequencing was carried out using breast tumor tissue. These receptors all stem from a female donor with breast cancer. Some clones in this sample may be carry-over from other donors' samples.

This clonotype has a count of ten or more. The chain has TRBV20-1 and TRBJ2-7; the D gene could be TRBD1 or TRBD2 (5 bases each). Germline V gives CDR1 DFQATT, CDR2 SNEGSKA (reference sequence). V gave up 5 bases and J gave up 1 base, with 15 bases separating them. This CDR3 has 14 amino acids. CDR3 in amino acids: CSARGTADSYEQYF. The CDR3 DNA sequence: TGCAGTGCTCGAGGGACGGCAGATTCCTACGAGCAGTACTTC.

The chain links TRBV7-3 to TRBJ1-1, with D tentatively TRBD1 (5 bases). V was shortened by 6 bases and J by 4 bases, with 24 bases between the two germline ends. This CDR3 is 17 amino acids long. From germline, CDR1 is SGHTA and CDR2 FQGTGA. The CDR3 spells CASSLGGGRGRSTEAFF. CDR3 nucleotides: TGTGCCAGCAGTCTGGGGGGAGGGAGGGGAAGGAGCACTGAAGCTTTCTTT.

This clonotype was observed at least ten times. The V gene is TRBV5-1, the J gene TRBJ2-5, with TRBD1 as a possible D gene (6 bases). This CDR3 is built from 15 residues. Trimming took 0 bases from V and 5 from J, leaving 14 bases between them. Germline V gene data show CDR1 as SGHRS and CDR2 as YFSETQ. The CDR3 region has the DNA TGCGCCAGCAGCTTGGCGGGGATTCAGGGGGAGACCCAGTACTTC. Amino acids: CASSLAGIQGETQYF. Looking up the rest from reference TRBV5-1 and TRBJ2-5 gives the full variable domain: KAGVTQTPRYLIKTRGQQVTLSCSPISGHRSVSWYQQTPGQGLQFLFEYFSETQRNKGNFPGRFSGRQFSNSRSEMNVSTLELGDSALYLCASSLAGIQGETQYFGPGTRLLVL.

This chain joins TRBV19 and TRBJ2-7, with D perhaps assigned TRBD1 or TRBD2 (5 bases each). CDR3 length: 17 residues. V lost 3 bases to trimming and J lost 2 bases, with 20 bases between them. Germline values: CDR1 LNHDA, CDR2 SQIVND (reference sequence). The CDR3: CASSIPSRDGGAYEQYF. DNA of the CDR3: TGTGCCAGTAGTATTCCTTCTAGGGACGGAGGCGCCTACGAGCAGTACTTC.

Ten or more counts support this clonotype. This rearrangement joins TRBV5-1 to TRBJ2-3; D gene uncertain. From germline, CDR1 is SGHRS and CDR2 YFSETQ. The CDR3 is 13 amino acids. V was cut by 5 bases and J by 2 bases, with 9 bases left in between. DNA of the CDR3: TGCGCCAGCAGGGTAACGAACACAGATACGCAGTATTTT. Protein: CASRVTNTDTQYF.

This clonotype was counted ten times or more. V usage is TRBV10-3 and J usage is TRBJ1-5; D is ambiguous. Germline lookup yields CDR1 ENHRY and CDR2 SYGVKD. This CDR3 contains 13 residues. The V end lost 4 bases, the J end lost 4 bases, and 8 bases lay between the germline ends. In DNA form, the CDR3 reads TGTGCCATCAGTGCCAGACTTAATCAGCCCCAGCATTTT. The encoded protein is CAISARLNQPQHF.

There are many counts of this clonotype. The chain links TRBV6-5 to TRBJ2-7, with D tentatively TRBD1 or TRBD2 (5 bases each). This CDR3 region has 15 residues. Germline V gives CDR1 MNHEY, CDR2 SVGAGI. The V gene lost 4 bases and the J gene lost 4 bases, with 17 bases spanning the gap. CDR3 loop: CASSFFGAGSYEQYF. The CDR3 nucleotides read TGTGCCAGCAGTTTTTTCGGGGCAGGGTCTTACGAGCAGTACTTC.

This clonotype was counted many times. V and J are TRBV6-1 and TRBJ1-4, with TRBD1 matching 7 bases. The germline gives CDR1 MNHNS, CDR2 SASEGT. The CDR3 length is 13 residues. V was pared by 7 bases and J by 7 bases, with 6 bases of the junction left unmatched. The CDR3 loop reads CASTQGEAEKLFF. CDR3 coding DNA: TGTGCCAGCACTCAGGGGGAGGCTGAAAAACTGTTTTTT.

This clonotype occurred many times. V is TRBV6-6 and J is TRBJ2-3; D is possibly TRBD1 or TRBD2 (5 bases each). Trimming cost V 7 bases and J 9 bases, with 11 bases left between them. This CDR3 contains 11 residues. Looked up from germline, CDR1 is MNHNY and CDR2 is SVGAGI (reference sequence). This chain's CDR3 is CASTLGATQYF. The CDR3 nucleotides read TGTGCCAGCACCCTCGGGGCGACGCAGTATTTT.

Many counts were recorded for this clonotype. The chain joins TRBV19 to TRBJ1-4; 8 positions agree with TRBD1. Germline V gene sequence: CDR1 LNHDA, CDR2 SQIVND (reference sequence). Trimming removed 4 bases from V and 8 bases from J; junction bases left unmatched: 3. This CDR3 region has 13 residues. The CDR3 is CASSNRGLEKLFF. The CDR3 nucleotides are TGTGCCAGTAGTAACAGGGGGTTGGAAAAACTGTTTTTT. The full variable domain, in which reference TRBV19 and TRBJ1-4 provide the parts outside the CDR3, is DGGITQSPKYLFRKEGQNVTLSCEQNLNHDAMYWYRQDPGQGLRLIYYSQIVNDFQKGDIAEGYSVSREKKESFPLTVTSAQKNPTAFYLCASSNRGLEKLFFGSGTQLSVL.

This clonotype came up many times. The chain employs TRBV19 and TRBJ1-6; 8 bases fit TRBD1. Trimming removed 5 bases from V and 7 bases from J; junction bases left unmatched: 13. The germline V gene encodes CDR1 LNHDA and CDR2 SQIVND (reference sequence). The CDR3 is made up of 17 amino acids. The CDR3 sequence is CASSGTGINRGNSPLHF. In DNA, the CDR3 is TGTGCCAGTAGTGGGACAGGTATAAACAGAGGGAATTCACCCCTCCACTTT.

This clonotype was detected only once. The V and J genes are TRBV2 and TRBJ1-5; 8 bases agree with TRBD1. Per the germline V gene, CDR1 is SNHLY and CDR2 is FYNNEI. This CDR3 region has 14 residues. V dropped 5 bases and J dropped 6; count of bases not matched to a gene: 6. The CDR3: CASSPDRDVQPQHF. DNA for the CDR3: TGTGCCAGCAGTCCGGACAGGGATGTTCAGCCCCAGCATTTT.

This clonotype came up a few times. The chain recombines TRBV27 with TRBJ2-3; maybe TRBD1 (6 bases). Germline loops: CDR1 MNHEY, CDR2 SMNVEV (reference sequence). Trimming stripped 6 bases from V and 9 bases from J, with 13 bases between. The CDR3 has 12 residues. DNA of the CDR3: TGTGCCAGCAGCGAATCCCAGGGGACGCAGTATTTT. It translates to CASSESQGTQYF.

In the case of this clonotype: One base away lies a much larger clone, so this may be a sequencing read error. This rearrangement joins TRBV10-3 to TRBJ2-1, with D tentatively TRBD2 (5 bases). The CDR3 contains 13 residues. V lost 2 bases and J 10 bases, leaving 12 bases between the germline ends. Germline CDR1 is ENHRY and CDR2 is SYGVKD. In DNA form, the CDR3 reads TGTGCCATCAGTGAGACCGGTGGAGGCGAGCAGTTCTTC. This encodes CAISETGGGEQFF.

This clonotype has ten or more counts. This sequence joins TRBV10-3 and TRBJ2-1, with D perhaps TRBD2 (7 bases). V shed 6 bases and J shed 6 bases, with 21 bases lying between them. The CDR3 runs to 16 residues. Germline lookup yields CDR1 ENHRY and CDR2 SYGVKD. The CDR3 DNA reads as TGTGCCATCAGGGAGAGAGGCGGGGAGGGGGGCAATGAGCAGTTCTTC. Translated: CAIRERGGEGGNEQFF.

This clonotype appeared many times. The chain carries TRBV4-1 and TRBJ1-2, with D maybe TRBD1 (6 bases). Germline loops: CDR1 MGHRA, CDR2 YSYEKL. V was pared by 2 bases and J by 5 bases, with 9 bases between. The CDR3 totals 13 residues. The CDR3: CASSQYRDYGYTF. The CDR3 region has the DNA TGCGCCAGCAGCCAATACAGGGATTATGGCTACACCTTC.

This clonotype was counted only a few times. Since a much larger clone is just one base distant, this may be a read error. The gene calls are TRBV27 and TRBJ1-2; no clear D. Germline CDR1 is MNHEY and CDR2 is SMNVEV (reference sequence). V lost 4 bases, J lost 5 bases, and 17 bases lay in between. This CDR3 spans 15 amino acids. Here the CDR3 reads CASSYRGPEVYGYTF. The CDR3, as DNA: TGTGCCAGCAGTTACCGCGGCCCCGAGGTATATGGCTACACCTTC.

This clonotype was counted at least ten times. The genes are TRBV6-5 and TRBJ2-7; D call uncertain. This CDR3 is built from 13 residues. Germline CDR1 reads MNHEY; CDR2 reads SVGAGI. Trimming pared 0 bases from V and 3 bases from J, leaving 6 bases between. The CDR3 nucleotides are TGTGCCAGCAGTTACTCGAACAGCTACGAGCAGTACTTC. Protein sequence: CASSYSNSYEQYF.

This clonotype showed up many times. V and J are TRBV5-1 and TRBJ2-2, with a weak D call TRBD2 (5 bases). The CDR3 consists of 16 residues. Trimming shortened V by 0 bases and J by 4 bases, and 13 bases separated the two germline ends. The germline V gene has CDR1 SGHRS and CDR2 YFSETQ. The CDR3, as DNA: TGCGCCAGCAGCTTGGGCGGGTACCCCAGCACCGGGGAGCTGTTTTTT. Encoded protein: CASSLGGYPSTGELFF.

At least ten counts were recorded for this clonotype. The gene calls are TRBV10-3 and TRBJ2-2, with no clear D. This CDR3 comprises 18 residues. Germline assignment: CDR1 ENHRY and CDR2 SYGVKD. The ends were cut back, 6 bases at V and 4 bases at J, with 24 bases in the middle. The CDR3 here is CAISPILTPPWSTGELFF. CDR3 nucleotides: TGTGCCATCAGCCCCATACTAACTCCCCCATGGAGCACCGGGGAGCTGTTTTTT.

This clonotype was seen a handful of times. The chain couples TRBV5-4 to TRBJ2-3; 9 nucleotides align to TRBD2. V dropped 0 bases and J dropped 4; count of bases not matched to a gene: 9. The CDR3 totals 17 residues. Germline-derived CDR1 and CDR2 are SGHNT and YYREEE (reference sequence). Here the CDR3 reads CASSLASGAGGADTQYF. CDR3 bases: TGTGCCAGCAGCTTGGCTAGCGGGGCCGGGGGGGCAGATACGCAGTATTTT.

This clonotype was observed a few times. V is TRBV12-3 or TRBV12-4 and J is TRBJ1-5; perhaps TRBD1 as D (5 bases). CDR3 length: 14 residues. V was shortened by 4 bases and J by 7 bases, with 14 bases between the two germline ends. In nucleotides, the CDR3 is TGTGCCAGCAGTTCCAGGGTGGGGTACCAGCCCCAGCATTTT. This encodes CASSSRVGYQPQHF.

The J gene is TRBJ2-3, the V gene TRBV18; 10 bases line up with TRBD2. The CDR3 runs to 15 residues. V shed 5 bases, J shed 6 bases, and the junction held 8 bases outside the gene matches. Germline V lookup: CDR1 KGHSH, CDR2 LQKENI. The CDR3: CASSERTSGWDTQYF. CDR3 sequence (DNA): TGTGCCAGCTCAGAGAGGACTAGCGGATGGGATACGCAGTATTTT.

In regard to this clonotype: This may be a read error: a much more frequent sequence differs by one nucleotide. This chain joins TRBV4-1 and TRBJ2-1, with 7 bases fitting TRBD2. The CDR3 extends over 15 amino acids. Germline CDR1 reads MGHRA; CDR2 reads YSYEKL. CDR3 DNA sequence: TGCGCCAGGAGCCGGAGCGGGATCGGGTACAATGAGCAGTTCTTC. As protein: CARSRSGIGYNEQFF.

This clonotype was recorded at least ten times. The chain links TRBV6-5 to TRBJ2-2; 7 bases are a match to TRBD1. Germline CDR1 reads MNHEY; CDR2 reads SVGAGI. CDR3 length equals 14 residues. V was pared by 2 bases and J by 8 bases, with 5 bases of the junction left unmatched. The CDR3 nucleotides are TGTGCCAGCAGTTACGCCGGACAGGCTGGGGAGCTGTTTTTT. It codes for CASSYAGQAGELFF.

This clonotype was picked up many times. The chain carries TRBV20-1 and TRBJ1-2, with 11 bases identical to TRBD1. The CDR3 contains 14 residues. The germline V gene has CDR1 DFQATT and CDR2 SNEGSKA (reference sequence). Unmatched junction bases numbered 9, after V lost 7 bases and J lost 5 bases. For the CDR3, the DNA is TGCAGTGTTAGGACAGGGGGCACCCCATATGGCTACACCTTC. This gives the protein CSVRTGGTPYGYTF.

This clonotype was counted between two and nine times. The rearrangement uses TRBV18 and TRBJ1-4, with 8 bases fitting TRBD1. Germline trimming cut 1 base from V and 7 bases from J; bases unmatched to any gene: 5. This CDR3 spans 15 amino acids. The germline V gene encodes CDR1 KGHSH and CDR2 LQKENI. CDR3 sequence (DNA): TGTGCCAGCTCACCACAAGGGGGGACAGGTGAAAAACTGTTTTTT. It translates to CASSPQGGTGEKLFF.

This clonotype showed up many times. The chain is built from TRBV4-1 and TRBJ1-1; no definite D call. There are 15 residues in the CDR3. Trimming stripped 1 base from V and 4 bases from J, with 13 bases between. The germline gives CDR1 MGHRA, CDR2 YSYEKL. In nucleotides, the CDR3 is TGCGCCAGCAGCCAAGCGGCCAGCCCCAGCACTGAAGCTTTCTTT. This encodes CASSQAASPSTEAFF.

This clonotype was seen at least ten times. The V and J genes are TRBV6-5 and TRBJ2-7, with 9 nucleotides matching TRBD1. The CDR3 has 14 residues. With 7 bases clipped from V and 9 bases from J, the junction kept 13 bases outside the gene matches. The germline V gene has CDR1 MNHEY and CDR2 SVGAGI. The CDR3 spells CASNLPGQGGGQYF. Written as DNA, the CDR3 is TGTGCCAGCAACCTACCGGGACAGGGAGGAGGGCAGTACTTC.

The table lists this clonotype with many counts. The V call is TRBV2, the J call TRBJ2-7; the D gene could be TRBD1 or TRBD2 (5 bases each). The length of the CDR3 is 12 residues. Germline lookup yields CDR1 SNHLY and CDR2 FYNNEI. The V end lost 8 bases, the J end lost 7 bases, and 15 bases lay between the germline ends. CDR3 in DNA: TGTGCCAGCTCAGTTAGAGGGGTTGAGCAGTACTTC. Protein product: CASSVRGVEQYF.

The chain links TRBV2 to TRBJ1-2, with TRBD1 identical over 7 bases. CDR3 length: 14 amino acids. With 6 bases clipped from V and 0 bases from J, the junction kept 4 bases outside the gene matches. Per germline, CDR1 SNHLY and CDR2 FYNNEI. CDR3 in amino acids: CASSWDSPNYGYTF. The CDR3 DNA follows: TGTGCCAGCAGCTGGGACAGTCCTAACTATGGCTACACCTTC.

This clonotype was recorded many times. The genes are TRBV2 and TRBJ2-5; 9 bases match TRBD2. The CDR3 length is 15 residues. V gave up 3 bases and J gave up 2 bases; unmatched junction bases: 4. Germline V CDR1 and CDR2: SNHLY, FYNNEI. The CDR3 sequence: CASSELAGPQETQYF. The CDR3 region has the DNA TGTGCCAGCAGTGAGCTAGCGGGACCACAAGAGACCCAGTACTTC.